This is a list of T cell receptor beta chains from one sample in a study of cytomegalovirus exposure and HLA in healthy donors. Profiling relied on immunoSEQ multiplex PCR, and the TCRdb table lists in-frame clones only, not all of them. The sample has about 160,000 clones, 82% seen once. The sample consisted of PBMCs. The receptors come from a man in his forties or fifties in good health and CMV-seropositive. CDR3s include the opening cysteine and the closing phenylalanine or tryptophan. A D gene is named only where the DNA matches it firmly. A row's size may be missing; if present it is once, few, many or a size class.

TRBJ2-3	TRBV7-9	few	-	17	TGTGCCAGCAGACCCCGCCCGCGGCAAACTAGCACAGATACGCAGTATTTT	CASRPRPRQTSTDTQYF
TRBJ1-4	TRBV18	-	-	15	TGTGCCAGCTCACCCACAGCCGCAACTAATGAAAAACTGTTTTTT	CASSPTAATNEKLFF
TRBJ2-2	TRBV7-3	-	TRBD2	16	TGTGCCAGCAGCGGGACTAGCGGGGGATCCACCGGGGAGCTGTTTTTT	CASSGTSGGSTGELFF
TRBJ1-6	TRBV9	-	-	14	TGTGCCAGCAGCGTCAGGGGTCGTGATTCACCCCTCCACTTT	CASSVRGRDSPLHF
TRBJ2-2	TRBV6-5	-	-	14	TGTGCCAGCAGTTACCTAGCGAACACCGGGGAGCTGTTTTTT	CASSYLANTGELFF
TRBJ2-1	TRBV5-6	-	-	15	TGTGCCAGCAGCTTAGGGGGGGGCCATTACAATGAGCAGTTCTTC	CASSLGGGHYNEQFF
TRBJ2-7	TRBV5-1	-	TRBD2	14	TGCGCCAGCAGCTTACTAGCGACCTCCTACGAGCAGTACTTC	CASSLLATSYEQYF
TRBJ2-6	TRBV5-1	-	TRBD1	18	TGCGCCAGCAGCTTGAGCGGACAGGGGGCGTTTGGGGCCAACGTCCTGACTTTC	CASSLSGQGAFGANVLTF
TRBJ2-5	TRBV7-2	-	TRBD2	18	TGTGCCAGCAGCTTAGTAGGGGGGACTAGCGGGGGCGGAGAGACCCAGTACTTC	CASSLVGGTSGGGETQYF
TRBJ2-3	TRBV11-3	-	-	13	TGTGCCAGCAGCTTAGAGGGGGGTGGTACGCAGTATTTT	CASSLEGGGTQYF
TRBJ2-5	TRBV18	-	-	13	TGTGCCAGCTCACTTTATAGCGGCGAGACCCAGTACTTC	CASSLYSGETQYF
TRBJ2-4	TRBV9	-	-	16	TGTGCCAGCAGCGTAGGAGTGGAGCCGGCCAAAAACATTCAGTACTTC	CASSVGVEPAKNIQYF
TRBJ2-5	TRBV30	-	-	14	TGTGCCTGGAAATTTAACAGTAAACAAGAGACCCAGTACTTC	CAWKFNSKQETQYF
TRBJ1-4	TRBV5-4	-	-	15	TGTGCCAGCAGCTTGTCACTTGCAACTAATGAAAAACTGTTTTTT	CASSLSLATNEKLFF
TRBJ2-5	TRBV5-6	-	TRBD2	16	TGTGCCAGCAGCGGTACTAGCGGGGGGGCCCGAGAGACCCAGTACTTC	CASSGTSGGARETQYF
TRBJ1-2	TRBV5-1	-	TRBD1	13	TGCGCCAGCAGCCCGGGACAGGGGGCGAGCTACACCTTC	CASSPGQGASYTF
TRBJ1-6	TRBV6-5	-	TRBD1	15	TGTGCCAGCAGTACGACCGGGACAGGGAGTTCACCCCTCCACTTT	CASSTTGTGSSPLHF
TRBJ1-2	TRBV6-5	-	TRBD1	16	TGTGCCAGCAGTTACTGGAACCAGGGGGCTAACTATGGCTACACCTTC	CASSYWNQGANYGYTF
TRBJ1-1	TRBV7-6	once	-	16	TGTGCCAGCAGCTTAGCAGGGGCAGACCTGGGCACTGAAGCTTTCTTT	CASSLAGADLGTEAFF
TRBJ1-2	TRBV19	-	-	15	TGTGCCAGTAGTATGGTTCGGCAGGGGAACTATGGCTACACCTTC	CASSMVRQGNYGYTF
TRBJ2-1	TRBV7-9	-	-	14	TGTGCCAGCAGTTTGGACAACCCTCGGGATGAGCAGTTCTTC	CASSLDNPRDEQFF
TRBJ1-5	TRBV6-6	-	-	14	TGTGCCAGCAGGACCTCGGGGGGGGATCAGCCCCAGCATTTT	CASRTSGGDQPQHF
TRBJ2-1	TRBV19	few	TRBD2	15	TGTGCCAGTAGGACTACTAGCGGGGGGGCCTCTTTTCCGTTCTTC	CASRTTSGGASFPFF
TRBJ2-7	TRBV11-2	once	-	13	TGTGCCAGCAGCTTAAGGCGGTCCTACGAGCAGTACTTC	CASSLRRSYEQYF
TRBJ1-1	TRBV6-5	-	-	12	TGTGCCAGCAGTAACTTGAGATCTGAAGCTTTCTTT	CASSNLRSEAFF
TRBJ2-7	TRBV28	-	TRBD2	13	TGTGCCAGCAGTGTCATCGGACTAGCGGGCTTGTACTTC	CASSVIGLAGLYF